These 8 T cell receptor beta chains came from one sample sequenced in a study of monozygotic twins with inflammatory bowel disease. Each CDR3 protein gets one entry in TCRdb, which reprocessed the 5' RACE reads and gives no DNA. The sample's table shows about 110,000 distinct CDR3 sequences. The sequenced sample was blood. Receptors were obtained from a human donor with ulcerative colitis or Crohn's disease, or a healthy co-twin of an affected twin (not recorded which).

This rearrangement joins TRBV12-3 or TRBV12-4 to TRBJ2-3; TCRdb proposes TRBD1, but this gene call is untestable without DNA. The CDR3 length is 14 residues. The CDR3 reads CASSRRDVTDTQYF.

The genes are TRBV7-7 and TRBJ2-2; the D call from TCRdb, TRBD1, cannot be confirmed without DNA. Germline values: CDR1 SSHAT, CDR2 FNYEAQ (reference sequence). The CDR3 loop spans 15 amino acids. The CDR3 loop is CASSPPGGKAGELFF.

V gene TRBV2 combines with J gene TRBJ2-7; the TCRdb call, TRBD2, lacks DNA for checking. The CDR3 has 13 amino acids. Germline CDR1 reads SNHLY; CDR2 reads FYNNEI. CDR3 loop: CASLLAGAYEQYF.

The chain uses TRBV28 and TRBJ2-7. The CDR3 consists of 13 residues. Germline CDR1 is MDHEN and CDR2 is SYDVKM. The CDR3 reads CASGEFPSLEQYF.

V and J are TRBV12-3 or TRBV12-4 and TRBJ1-2; the D call from TCRdb, TRBD1, cannot be confirmed without DNA. The CDR3 runs 14 residues. The CDR3 sequence: CASRLQGEVYGYTF.

This rearrangement joins TRBV12-3 or TRBV12-4 to TRBJ2-7; TCRdb outputs TRBD1, but without DNA this stays unchecked. The CDR3 runs 13 residues. The CDR3 is CASSLWGGDEQYF.

The J gene is TRBJ2-7, the V gene TRBV12-3 or TRBV12-4; TCRdb lists TRBD1, though no DNA is available to test this call. This CDR3 spans 15 amino acids. The CDR3 loop is CASSHRGEYPYEQYF.

The chain carries TRBV7-9 and TRBJ2-3; the D call from TCRdb, TRBD2, cannot be confirmed without DNA. The V gene's germline CDR1 is SEHNR and CDR2 FQNEAQ (reference sequence). The CDR3 has 15 amino acids. CDR3 sequence: CASSSTSWLTDTQYF.